These 2 T cell receptor beta chains were sequenced from one sample in a study of T-cell reconstitution after alpha-beta-depleted transplantation in children. Preparation of the TCRbeta library involved a method that used unique molecular identifiers. TCRdb used MiXCR to reprocess the PCR reads, holding one entry per CDR3 protein. The data contain about 400,000 distinct CDR3 sequences, more than 10% of them singletons. The sequenced sample was PBMCs, obtained from the stem cell graft. Receptors originate from a human donor who donated a stem cell graft to a child with Fanconi anemia.

At least ten counts were recorded for this clonotype. The V gene is TRBV5-6, the J gene TRBJ2-1, with 11 bases identical to TRBD2. This CDR3 has 18 residues. Germline V gives CDR1 SGHDT, CDR2 YYEEEE. The V gene end was trimmed by 2 bases and the J gene end by 0 bases; junction bases not matched to a gene: 7. Here the CDR3 reads CASSLSSGGQSSYNEQFF. CDR3 nucleotides: TGTGCCAGCAGCTTATCTAGCGGGGGGCAGAGCTCCTACAATGAGCAGTTCTTC.

The rearrangement links TRBV12-3 or TRBV12-4 to TRBJ1-6; D remains unclear. Trimming took off 7 bases at V and 9 bases at J, with 10 bases between the two ends. There are 12 residues in the CDR3. The DNA of the CDR3 is TGTGCCAGCACCTTCCCCCCTTCACCCCTCCACTTT. It translates to CASTFPPSPLHF.